The clone carrying this TCR beta chain was counted ten times or more. What it binds is unknown. Peripheral blood was collected from the related graft donor on the marrow donation day. This record comes from a study of T cells after posttransplantation cyclophosphamide. Study observations and caveats: Later blood repertoires were often dominated by clones from the donor CD8+ memory compartment. Blood and skin or GI T cell repertoires showed limited TRB overlap. Recipient CMV seropositivity and CMV reactivation strongly tracked TRB clonality.

The assay was immunoSEQ multiplex PCR, and TCRdb's table has in-frame clones only and misses some. The data show roughly 41,000 clones, with none appearing a single time. This CDR3 comprises 17 residues. V lost 5 bases to trimming and J lost 5 bases; unmatched junction nucleotides: 12. Germline CDR1 is SGHTA and CDR2 is FQGNSA. The sample was PBMCs. The sequence derives from a man between 25 and 39 years old in good health and a related stem cell transplant donor. This chain joins TRBV7-2 and TRBJ2-1; 10 nucleotides match TRBD2. CDR3 sequence reads: CASSLESGGGSHNEQFF. CDR3 nucleotide sequence: TGTGCCAGCAGCCTAGAGAGCGGGGGGGGATCTCACAATGAGCAGTTCTTC.